Below are 12 T cell receptor beta chains sequenced from a single sample in a study of blood T cells in healthy people across ages. Next came a second PCR, run for about 6 to 11 cycles, which used a sample-barcoded 5' primer along with a J-beta primer mix. Each CDR3 protein is one row after TCRdb ran MiXCR on the 5' RACE reads. The table includes some 670,000 distinct CDR3 sequences, roughly half detected once. The sequenced material came from blood. The receptor set was obtained from a woman of 80 years or more in good health.

Regarding this clonotype: A read error may explain this, as a much larger clone is one base away. This rearrangement joins TRBV6-5 to TRBJ2-5, with D unclear. The CDR3 sequence is 13 residues long. V was pared by 1 base and J by 11 bases, with 14 bases between. Germline CDR1 reads MNHEY; CDR2 reads SVGAGI. The CDR3 DNA reads TGTGCCAGCAGTTACTTTCCAGGAAGACAACAGTACTTC. This gives the protein CASSYFPGRQQYF.

The CDR3 DNA follows: TGTGCCACTGAATACAGGGGGCTCAGCAACTATGGCTACACCTTC. Protein: CATEYRGLSNYGYTF. The chain carries TRBV7-9 and TRBJ1-2; 9 bases map to TRBD1. This CDR3 comprises 15 residues. Germline CDR1 SEHNR, CDR2 FQNEAQ (reference sequence). V lost 10 bases to trimming and J lost 2 bases; unmatched junction nucleotides: 11.

Comments on this clonotype: A single base separates this from a much larger clone, so it may be a read error. The gene calls are TRBV9 and TRBJ1-1; no clear D gene. The CDR3 loop spans 13 amino acids. CDR1 SGDLS and CDR2 YYNGEE come from the germline V gene. CDR3 in DNA: TGTACCAGCAGCGTAGAGGTAAGGACTGAAGCTTTCTTT. It codes for CTSSVEVRTEAFF. Combining the CDR3 with reference TRBV9 and TRBJ1-1 gives the whole variable domain DSGVTQTPKHLITATGQRVTLRCSPRSGDLSVYWYQQSLDQGLQFLIQYYNGEERAKGNILERFSAQQFPDLHSELNLSSLELGDSALYFCTSSVEVRTEAFFGQGTRLTVV.

At least ten counts were recorded for this clonotype. The chain employs TRBV5-1 and TRBJ1-6, with TRBD1 identical over 10 bases. The CDR3 has 13 residues. J lost 10 bases, V lost 5 bases, and 3 bases had no gene match. CDR1 is SGHRS and CDR2 is YFSETQ in the germline V gene. CDR3 protein: CASSDRGQSPLHF. The CDR3 region has the DNA TGCGCCAGCAGTGACAGGGGGCAATCACCCCTCCACTTT.

At least ten counts were recorded for this clonotype. V usage is TRBV2 and J usage is TRBJ2-7; 8 bases are a match to TRBD2. CDR1 and CDR2 (germline): SNHLY, FYNNEI. CDR3 length equals 12 residues. Trimming removed 9 bases from V and 7 bases from J; junction bases left unmatched: 8. Written as DNA, the CDR3 is TGTGCCAGAGAGAGACTAGCGCGGGAGCAGTACTTC. As protein: CARERLAREQYF.

The gene calls are TRBV6-1 and TRBJ2-3; D is ambiguous. The CDR3 is 14 amino acids. The ends were cut back, 6 bases at V and 4 bases at J, with 14 bases in the middle. Germline V gene lookup returns CDR1 MNHNS and CDR2 SASEGT. The CDR3 DNA follows: TGTGCCAGCAGGAACCACCGGAGCGCAGATACGCAGTATTTT. It specifies CASRNHRSADTQYF.

This clonotype has only a few counts. The genes are TRBV24-1 and TRBJ2-2, with TRBD2 matching 12 bases. V trimming: 2 bases; J trimming: 4 bases; junction bases outside the gene matches: 1. This CDR3 contains 16 residues. Germline V CDR1 and CDR2: KGHDR, SFDVKD. CDR3 DNA sequence: TGTGCCACCAGTGATTGGACTAGCGGGATCACCGGGGAGCTGTTTTTT. This encodes CATSDWTSGITGELFF.

At least ten counts were recorded for this clonotype. DNA of the CDR3: TGTGCCAGCAGCCCTAGAGCCAACACAGATACGCAGTATTTT. Residues: CASSPRANTDTQYF. The V and J genes are TRBV7-9 and TRBJ2-3; D is unclear. V was clipped by 5 bases and J by 2 bases, with 11 bases between them. The CDR3 is 14 amino acids. Germline lookup yields CDR1 SEHNR and CDR2 FQNEAQ (reference sequence).

At least ten counts were recorded for this clonotype. The chain couples TRBV28 to TRBJ1-2; TRBD1 matches at 8 bases. The CDR3 totals 15 residues. The V gene's germline CDR1 is MDHEN and CDR2 SYDVKM. With V trimmed by 5 bases and J by 5 bases, 10 bases remained unmatched. CDR3 sequence: CASSRVTGTGYGYTF. The CDR3 nucleotides read TGTGCCAGCAGTCGGGTCACCGGGACAGGATATGGCTACACCTTC.

This clonotype was counted between two and nine times. The chain is built from TRBV11-3 and TRBJ2-1, with 8 positions matching TRBD1. CDR3 length equals 14 residues. V dropped 4 bases and J dropped 12; count of bases not matched to a gene: 11. Looked up from germline, CDR1 is SGHNT and CDR2 is YENEEA. As DNA, the CDR3 is TGTGCCAGCAGCTCCCACCGACAGGGGAAGGGGCAGTTCTTC. It is translated as CASSSHRQGKGQFF.

This clonotype has a single count. A much larger clone is a single base away; this may be a read error. V usage is TRBV5-1 and J usage is TRBJ2-3; either TRBD1 or TRBD2 may supply D (6 bases each). Germline V gene data show CDR1 as SGHRS and CDR2 as YFSETQ. The CDR3 sequence is 14 residues long. Here the CDR3 reads CASSPDSGAETQYF. CDR3 nucleotides: TGCGCCAGCAGTCCCGACTCGGGGGCAGAGACGCAGTATTTT.

Here the CDR3 reads CASSPNVGSYNEQFF. CDR3 nucleotide sequence: TGTGCCAGCTCACCTAACGTTGGGTCCTACAATGAGCAGTTCTTC. The gene calls are TRBV18 and TRBJ2-1, with D unresolved. The CDR3 is made up of 15 amino acids. Germline values: CDR1 KGHSH, CDR2 LQKENI. V was shortened by 3 bases and J by 1 base, with 10 bases between the two germline ends. The variable domain in full, completed from reference TRBV18 and TRBJ2-1, reads NAGVMQNPRHLVRRRGQEARLRCSPMKGHSHVYWYRQLPEEGLKFMVYLQKENIIDESGMPKERFSAEFPKEGPSILRIQQVVRGDSAAYFCASSPNVGSYNEQFFGPGTRLTVL.